These T cell receptor beta chains were read from a single sample in a study of blood T cells in healthy people across ages. TCRdb itself ran the 5' RACE reads through MiXCR, one entry per CDR3 protein. Among approximately 880,000 distinct CDR3 sequences listed, around 46% were seen once. Source material: blood. All receptors come from a man between 25 and 39 years old in good health. Each CDR3 is given without its conserved first and last residue. Where a row states a size, it is once, few, many or the class of an expanded clone; other rows omit it.

V gene | clone size | CDR3 protein
TRBV4-1 | NA | ASSRAGQVFTEAF
TRBV20-1 | NA | SAQQLAKGQF
TRBV11-1 | many | ASSLGPAEQY
TRBV7-6 | NA | ASSARLAGVFSDYNEQF
TRBV27 | NA | ASSWGRAGTHEQF
TRBV7-2 | NA | ASSPNRGSNIQY
TRBV4-1 | NA | ASSQGGGGRTDTQY
TRBV2 | many | ASSAGPGNQPQH
TRBV18 | many | ASSPGQGGADTQY
TRBV5-1 | few | ASRGTGDHEQY
TRBV28 | NA | ASNANQAGETQY
TRBV7-8 | NA | ASSLPRRAGNTGELF
TRBV11-1 | many | ASSLNRIGYETQY
TRBV10-3 | NA | AIRSGGARETQY
TRBV20-1 | many | SAKRSGGTEAF
TRBV12-3/TRBV12-4 | NA | ASSFSGGRDEQF
TRBV10-3 | NA | AISGIQGAGEKLF
TRBV4-1 | few | ASSVRDGNSPLH
TRBV29-1 | NA | SVASGGERYNKQF
TRBV6-6 | few | ASRSTGAVSYEQY
TRBV27 | few | ASSLSPGAFYNEQF
TRBV13 | NA | ATDRVGDYGYT
TRBV3-1 | NA | ASSQEWTVNTEAF
TRBV7-9 | few | ASIPGSSGANVLT
TRBV5-5 | few | ASIRGTGAYNEQF
TRBV6-4 | many | ASSDGEQGTQY
TRBV12-3/TRBV12-4 | NA | ASFSGGYNEQF
TRBV5-1 | NA | ASSSKAGTGDRNQPQH
TRBV2 | NA | ASGGRGGQKTQY
TRBV5-1 | NA | ASSFGASGSTDTQY
TRBV12-3/TRBV12-4 | NA | ASSLTESGYT
TRBV7-9 | NA | ASSLAEGRHEQY
TRBV5-1 | few | ASSLAAGYYEQY
TRBV7-9 | few | ASSLTGVGANYGYT
TRBV10-3 | many | AISETLYEQY
TRBV14 | NA | ASSRHPSGLFDEQY
TRBV7-6 | once | ASSLGSDRASRGPLH
TRBV20-1 | many | SARGAEAQETQY
TRBV20-1 | NA | SANSPSLNNEQF
TRBV7-6 | once | ASSLAGGPRGAEQF
TRBV12-3/TRBV12-4 | many | ASSLSGVETQY
TRBV4-3 | NA | ASSQGFTGSQETQF
TRBV4-1 | NA | ASSQVKESSGANVLT
TRBV10-1 | NA | ASTYMTGALDEQF
TRBV6-1 | NA | ATEHRDYHGYT